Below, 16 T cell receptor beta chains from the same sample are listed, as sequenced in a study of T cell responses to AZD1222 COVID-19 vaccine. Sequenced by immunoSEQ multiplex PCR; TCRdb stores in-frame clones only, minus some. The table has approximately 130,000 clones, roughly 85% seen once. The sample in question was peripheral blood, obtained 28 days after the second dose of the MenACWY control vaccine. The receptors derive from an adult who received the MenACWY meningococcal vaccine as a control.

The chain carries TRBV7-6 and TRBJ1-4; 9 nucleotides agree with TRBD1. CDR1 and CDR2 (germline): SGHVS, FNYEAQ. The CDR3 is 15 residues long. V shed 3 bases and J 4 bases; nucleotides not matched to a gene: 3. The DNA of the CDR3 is TGTGCCAGCAGCTTCGGGACAGGGAGTAATGAAAAACTGTTTTTT. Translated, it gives CASSFGTGSNEKLFF.

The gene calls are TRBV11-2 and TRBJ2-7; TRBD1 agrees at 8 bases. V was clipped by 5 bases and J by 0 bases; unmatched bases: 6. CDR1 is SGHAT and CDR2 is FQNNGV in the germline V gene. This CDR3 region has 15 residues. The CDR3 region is CASSAPGTGSYEQYF. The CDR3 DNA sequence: TGTGCCAGCAGCGCGCCCGGGACAGGCTCCTACGAGCAGTACTTC.

CDR3 DNA sequence: TGCGCCAGCAGCCAAGATCTCGGAGCAACGAACACCGGGGAGCTGTTTTTT. Encoded protein: CASSQDLGATNTGELFF. The chain has TRBV4-1 and TRBJ2-2, with D hard to call. V was pared by 0 bases and J by 0 bases, with 11 bases between. The CDR3 is made up of 17 amino acids. Germline CDR1 reads MGHRA; CDR2 reads YSYEKL.

In nucleotides, the CDR3 is TGTGCCAGCAGTATATGGACAGGGGGCGGACGGGAGCTGTTTTTT. This codes for CASSIWTGGGRELFF. The V call is TRBV11-2, the J call TRBJ2-2, with 11 positions matching TRBD1. The V and J ends lost 6 bases and 9 bases, in that order; junction bases with no gene match: 9. This CDR3 is built from 15 residues. Germline lookup yields CDR1 SGHAT and CDR2 FQNNGV. The variable domain in full, completed from reference TRBV11-2 and TRBJ2-2, reads EAGVAQSPRYKIIEKRQSVAFWCNPISGHATLYWYQQILGQGPKLLIQFQNNGVVDDSQLPKDRFSAERLKGVDSTLKIQPAKLEDSAVYLCASSIWTGGGRELFFGEGSRLTVL.

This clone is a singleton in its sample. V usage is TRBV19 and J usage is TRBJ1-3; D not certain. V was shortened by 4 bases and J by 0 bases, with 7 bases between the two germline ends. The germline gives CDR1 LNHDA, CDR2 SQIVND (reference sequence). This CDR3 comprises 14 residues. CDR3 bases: TGTGCCAGTAGTACAGGATCCTCTGGAAACACCATATATTTT. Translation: CASSTGSSGNTIYF.

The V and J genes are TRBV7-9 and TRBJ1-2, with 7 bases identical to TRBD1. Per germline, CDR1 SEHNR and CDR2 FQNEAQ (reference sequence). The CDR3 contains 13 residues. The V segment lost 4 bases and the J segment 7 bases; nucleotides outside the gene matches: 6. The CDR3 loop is CASSSTGPGGYTF. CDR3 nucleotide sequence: TGTGCCAGCAGCTCGACAGGGCCGGGTGGCTACACCTTC.

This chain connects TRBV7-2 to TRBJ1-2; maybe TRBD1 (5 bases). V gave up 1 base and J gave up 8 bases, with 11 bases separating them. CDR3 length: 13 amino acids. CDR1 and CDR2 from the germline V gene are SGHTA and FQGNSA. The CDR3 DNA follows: TGTGCCAGCAGCTTAGGGGGCCTAGGGGGCTACACCTTC. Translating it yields CASSLGGLGGYTF.

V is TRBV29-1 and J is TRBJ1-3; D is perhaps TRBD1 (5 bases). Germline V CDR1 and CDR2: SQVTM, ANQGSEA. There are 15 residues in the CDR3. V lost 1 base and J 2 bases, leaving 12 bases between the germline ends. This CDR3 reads CSVEVGQGAGNTIYF. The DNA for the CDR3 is TGCAGCGTTGAAGTCGGTCAGGGAGCTGGAAACACCATATATTTT.

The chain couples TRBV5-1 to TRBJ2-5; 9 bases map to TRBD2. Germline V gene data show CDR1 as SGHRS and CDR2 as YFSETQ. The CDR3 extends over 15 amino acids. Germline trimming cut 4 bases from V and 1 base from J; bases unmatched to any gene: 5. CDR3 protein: CASSALAGAQETQYF. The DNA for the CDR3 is TGCGCCAGCAGCGCTTTAGCGGGGGCCCAAGAGACCCAGTACTTC.

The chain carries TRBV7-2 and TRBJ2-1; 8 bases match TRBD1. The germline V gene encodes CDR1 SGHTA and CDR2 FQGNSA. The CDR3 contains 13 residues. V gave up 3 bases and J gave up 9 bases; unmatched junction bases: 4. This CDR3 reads CASSLGQVGEQFF. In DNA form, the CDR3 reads TGTGCCAGCAGCTTGGGACAGGTGGGTGAGCAGTTCTTC.

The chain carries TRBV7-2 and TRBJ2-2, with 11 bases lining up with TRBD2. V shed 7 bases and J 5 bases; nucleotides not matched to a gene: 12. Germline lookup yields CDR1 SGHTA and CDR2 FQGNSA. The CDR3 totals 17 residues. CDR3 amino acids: CASTLGLAGRGTGELFF. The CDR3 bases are TGTGCCAGCACCCTAGGACTAGCGGGCCGAGGGACCGGGGAGCTGTTTTTT.

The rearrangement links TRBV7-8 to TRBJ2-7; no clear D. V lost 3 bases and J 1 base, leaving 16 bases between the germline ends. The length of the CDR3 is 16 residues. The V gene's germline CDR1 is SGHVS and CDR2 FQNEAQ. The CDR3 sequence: CASSFGGLSQSYEQYF. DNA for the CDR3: TGTGCCAGCAGCTTTGGCGGTCTTAGTCAGTCCTACGAGCAGTACTTC. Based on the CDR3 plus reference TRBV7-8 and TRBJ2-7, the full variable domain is GAGVSQSPRYKVAKRGQDVALRCDPISGHVSLFWYQQALGQGPEFLTYFQNEAQLDKSGLPSDRFFAERPEGSVSTLKIQRTQQEDSAVYLCASSFGGLSQSYEQYFGPGTRLTVT.

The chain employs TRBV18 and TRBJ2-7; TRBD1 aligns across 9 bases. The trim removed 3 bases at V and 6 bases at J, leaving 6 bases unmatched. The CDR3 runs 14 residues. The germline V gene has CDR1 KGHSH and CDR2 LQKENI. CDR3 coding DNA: TGTGCCAGCTCACCCGGACAGGGGAGGCGCGAGCAGTACTTC. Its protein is CASSPGQGRREQYF.

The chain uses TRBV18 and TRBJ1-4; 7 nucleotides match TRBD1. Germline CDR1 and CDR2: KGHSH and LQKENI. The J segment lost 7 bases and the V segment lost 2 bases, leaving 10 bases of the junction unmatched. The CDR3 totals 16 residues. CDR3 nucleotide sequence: TGTGCCAGCTCACCAAACCGACAGGGAGGACGTGAAAAACTGTTTTTT. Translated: CASSPNRQGGREKLFF.

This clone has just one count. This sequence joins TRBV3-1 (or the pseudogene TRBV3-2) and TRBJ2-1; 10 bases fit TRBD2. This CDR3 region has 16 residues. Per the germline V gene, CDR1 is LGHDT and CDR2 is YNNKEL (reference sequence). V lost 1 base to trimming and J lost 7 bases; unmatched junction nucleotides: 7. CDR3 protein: CASSQALSGGANEQFF. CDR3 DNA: TGTGCCAGCAGCCAAGCACTAAGCGGGGGGGCTAATGAGCAGTTCTTC.

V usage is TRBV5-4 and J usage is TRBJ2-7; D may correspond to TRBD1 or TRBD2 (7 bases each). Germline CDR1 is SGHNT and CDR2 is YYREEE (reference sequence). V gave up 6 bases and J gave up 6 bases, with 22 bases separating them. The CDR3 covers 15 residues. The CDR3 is CASNQGGGREGEQYV. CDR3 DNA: TGTGCCAGCAACCAGGGAGGGGGCCGGGAAGGCGAGCAGTACGTC.